The 8 T cell receptor beta chains below all came from one sample that was sequenced in a study of cytomegalovirus exposure and HLA in healthy donors. Primers for the PCR totalled 60 Vbeta and 13 Jbeta. The table came from immunoSEQ multiplex PCR; TCRdb's copy has only in-frame clones and leaves some out. This table holds some 57,000 clones, less than 70% found once. The material sequenced was PBMCs. The receptors derive from a human donor in good health.

The table lists this clone with a few counts. Other DNA sequences from this sample encode an identical CDR3 as well. V and J are TRBV6-6 and TRBJ2-3; D possibly corresponds to TRBD2 (6 bases). The CDR3 extends over 15 amino acids. Per germline, CDR1 MNHNY and CDR2 SVGAGI (reference sequence). Trimming took off 0 bases at V and 0 bases at J, with 7 bases between the two ends. CDR3 region: CASSYSGLSTDTQYF. The CDR3, as DNA: TGTGCCAGCAGTTACTCGGGACTTAGCACAGATACGCAGTATTTT.

This clone appeared a few times. The chain has TRBV7-9 and TRBJ1-1; D remains ambiguous. The germline V gene has CDR1 SEHNR and CDR2 FQNEAQ (reference sequence). V was pared by 1 base and J by 1 base, with 7 bases between. This CDR3 region has 14 residues. The CDR3 DNA reads TGTGCCAGCAGCTTAGTCGTCAGGAACACTGAAGCTTTCTTT. Its protein is CASSLVVRNTEAFF.

Only a few counts were recorded for this clone. The chain uses TRBV29-1 and TRBJ2-7; the match to TRBD1 covers 8 bases. The CDR3 has 18 residues. V dropped 6 bases and J dropped 4; count of bases not matched to a gene: 23. Germline V gene lookup returns CDR1 SQVTM and CDR2 ANQGSEA. CDR3 residues: CSVGVGGATGALGYEQYF. In DNA, the CDR3 is TGCAGCGTCGGTGTCGGAGGGGCGACAGGGGCGCTTGGGTACGAGCAGTACTTC.

This clone was detected a few times. CDR3 in DNA: TGTGCCACCGTCATCTCTAGACGACCAAAGCCCCAGCATTTT. Protein: CATVISRRPKPQHF. The genes are TRBV15 and TRBJ1-5, with unresolved D. The length of the CDR3 is 14 residues. The V gene's germline CDR1 is LNHNV and CDR2 YYDKDF (reference sequence). Trimming removed 8 bases at V and 8 bases at J, with 19 bases between.

The chain has TRBV5-1 and TRBJ2-2, with a possible D match to TRBD1 (6 bases). The germline CDR1 and CDR2 sequences are SGHRS and YFSETQ. V lost 1 base, J lost 1 base, and 8 bases lay in between. The CDR3 has 15 amino acids. The CDR3 DNA follows: TGCGCCAGCAGCTTGACCAGGGGGAACACCGGGGAGCTGTTTTTT. The encoded protein is CASSLTRGNTGELFF. The full variable domain, with the rest looked up from reference TRBV5-1 and TRBJ2-2, is KAGVTQTPRYLIKTRGQQVTLSCSPISGHRSVSWYQQTPGQGLQFLFEYFSETQRNKGNFPGRFSGRQFSNSRSEMNVSTLELGDSALYLCASSLTRGNTGELFFGEGSRLTVL.

The V and J genes are TRBV30 and TRBJ1-2; D is possibly TRBD1 (5 bases). Germline V gene lookup returns CDR1 GTSNPN and CDR2 SVGIG (reference sequence). Trimming left V 0 bases short and J 7 bases short, with 18 bases between. This CDR3 is 15 amino acids long. The CDR3 reads CAWSVLERGDCGYTF. CDR3 nucleotide sequence: TGTGCCTGGAGTGTACTCGAAAGGGGCGACTGTGGCTACACCTTC.

The genes are TRBV5-6 and TRBJ2-3, with 8 bases fitting TRBD1. This CDR3 has 15 residues. The germline gives CDR1 SGHDT, CDR2 YYEEEE. Trimming at V came to 0 bases and at J to 5 bases, leaving 5 bases not matched to a gene. Here the CDR3 DNA reads TGTGCCAGCAGCTTGGAGCAGGGGGCAAAAGATACGCAGTATTTT. Protein sequence: CASSLEQGAKDTQYF.

The chain joins TRBV2 to TRBJ2-1; 9 nucleotides match TRBD2. The junction had 9 bases not matched to a gene; V was cut back by 1 base and J by 2 bases. Per germline, CDR1 SNHLY and CDR2 FYNNEI. The CDR3 has 18 amino acids. CDR3 bases: TGTGCCAGCAGTGAAGGAACAGTGGCTAGCGGGGCCTACAATGAGCAGTTCTTC. This gives the protein CASSEGTVASGAYNEQFF.